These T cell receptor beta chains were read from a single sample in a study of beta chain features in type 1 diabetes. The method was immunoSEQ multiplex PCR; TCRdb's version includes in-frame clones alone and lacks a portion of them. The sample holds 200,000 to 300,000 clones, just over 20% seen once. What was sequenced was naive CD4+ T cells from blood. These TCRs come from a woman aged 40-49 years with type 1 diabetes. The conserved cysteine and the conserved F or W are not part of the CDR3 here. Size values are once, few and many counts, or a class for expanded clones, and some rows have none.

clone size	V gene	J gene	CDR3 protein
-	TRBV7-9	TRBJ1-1	ASSVDRGWTEAF
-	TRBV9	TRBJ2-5	ASNPGLARETQY
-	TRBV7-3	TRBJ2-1	ASSRAGANEQF
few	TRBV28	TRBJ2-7	ASTEGQGTYEQY
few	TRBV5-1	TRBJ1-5	ASSLGLQAGQPQH
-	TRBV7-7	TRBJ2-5	ASSQQGIHQETQY
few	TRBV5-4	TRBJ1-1	ASSLAGANTEAF
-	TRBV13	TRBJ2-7	ASSSISYEQY
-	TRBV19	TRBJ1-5	ASVTGGKRNQPQH
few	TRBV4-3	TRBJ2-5	ASTGQTQETQY
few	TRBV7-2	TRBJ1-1	ASSLPGNTEAF
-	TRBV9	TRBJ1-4	ASSVERGNEKLF
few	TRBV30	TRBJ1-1	AWSVGVVTEAF
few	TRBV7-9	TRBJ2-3	ASSTAGADTQY
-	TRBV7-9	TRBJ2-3	ASSSGVAQATDTQY